Following are 16 T cell receptor beta chains from one sample sequenced in a study of blood T cell repertoires in COVID-19. Profiled with immunoSEQ multiplex PCR; TCRdb holds only in-frame clones, not every one. The sample carries 180,000 or so clones, approximately 88% recorded once. Sequencing was carried out using PBMCs or T cells enriched from blood (not recorded which). These receptors were taken from a woman aged 55-70 years who had recovered from COVID-19.

The chain employs TRBV11-3 and TRBJ2-1, with D possibly matching TRBD2 (5 bases). This CDR3 contains 15 residues. Trimming took off 2 bases at V and 0 bases at J, with 8 bases between the two ends. Germline CDR1 SGHNT, CDR2 YENEEA. The DNA of the CDR3 is TGTGCCAGCAGCTTAATGGGGAGCTCCTACAATGAGCAGTTCTTC. Translated: CASSLMGSSYNEQFF.

The chain uses TRBV25-1 and TRBJ2-3, with 10 bases fitting TRBD2. CDR1 is MGHDK and CDR2 is SYGVNS in the germline V gene. The CDR3 has 15 amino acids. V trimming: 2 bases; J trimming: 5 bases; junction bases outside the gene matches: 4. CDR3: CASSESGRAVDTQYF. CDR3 sequence (DNA): TGTGCCAGCAGTGAAAGCGGGAGGGCCGTAGATACGCAGTATTTT. Based on the CDR3 plus reference TRBV25-1 and TRBJ2-3, the full variable domain is EADIYQTPRYLVIGTGKKITLECSQTMGHDKMYWYQQDPGMELHLIHYSYGVNSTEKGDLSSESTVSRIRTEHFPLTLESARPSHTSQYLCASSESGRAVDTQYFGPGTRLTVL.

Only a few counts were recorded for this clone. The chain uses TRBV5-1 and TRBJ2-7; 9 bases are a match to TRBD1. The germline V gene encodes CDR1 SGHRS and CDR2 YFSETQ. CDR3 length: 14 residues. Unmatched junction bases numbered 8, after V lost 8 bases and J lost 2 bases. This CDR3 reads CASRSGTGPYEQYF. The CDR3 region has the DNA TGCGCCAGTCGGTCCGGGACAGGGCCCTACGAGCAGTACTTC.

The chain carries TRBV9 and TRBJ2-3, with 7 bases identical to TRBD2. Germline values: CDR1 SGDLS, CDR2 YYNGEE. J lost 0 bases, V lost 2 bases, and 0 bases had no gene match. This CDR3 is 14 amino acids long. The CDR3 nucleotides are TGTGCCAGCAGCGTTAGCGGGAGCACAGATACGCAGTATTTT. It yields the protein CASSVSGSTDTQYF.

The rearrangement links TRBV3-1 (or the pseudogene TRBV3-2) to TRBJ2-7; D possibly corresponds to TRBD1 (5 bases). The CDR3 is made up of 14 amino acids. Germline CDR1 reads LGHDT; CDR2 reads YNNKEL (reference sequence). V was trimmed by 0 bases and J by 4 bases, leaving 10 bases between them. CDR3 loop: CASSQELTVYEQYF. The CDR3 nucleotides read TGTGCCAGCAGCCAAGAGTTGACAGTGTACGAGCAGTACTTC.

This clone has only one observation. This rearrangement joins TRBV4-1 to TRBJ2-1; 7 bases agree with TRBD2. The CDR3 consists of 18 residues. Germline values: CDR1 MGHRA, CDR2 YSYEKL. Losses at the gene ends were 4 bases for V and 6 bases for J; bases not matched to a gene: 18. CDR3 sequence reads: CASSLSGTTGYLGNEQFF. The CDR3 nucleotides are TGCGCCAGCAGCCTCTCCGGGACTACAGGCTACCTGGGCAATGAGCAGTTCTTC.

The chain's CDR3 is CATSRFLAGVGGELFF. The CDR3 DNA reads TGTGCCACCAGCAGATTTCTAGCGGGAGTGGGCGGGGAGCTGTTTTTT. The chain is built from TRBV15 and TRBJ2-2; 10 bases are shared with TRBD2. CDR1 is LNHNV and CDR2 is YYDKDF in the germline V gene (reference sequence). Germline trimming cut 2 bases from V and 7 bases from J; bases unmatched to any gene: 7. This CDR3 region has 16 residues.

The rearrangement joins TRBV5-1 to TRBJ1-1; TRBD1 is a possible D gene (6 bases). Trimming cost V 5 bases and J 0 bases, with 11 bases left between them. Germline CDR1 SGHRS, CDR2 YFSETQ. This CDR3 has 14 amino acids. The CDR3: CASRETGVNTEAFF. As DNA, the CDR3 is TGCGCCAGCAGGGAGACAGGAGTGAACACTGAAGCTTTCTTT.

This rearrangement joins TRBV3-1 (or the pseudogene TRBV3-2) to TRBJ2-7, with D perhaps TRBD1 (5 bases). The CDR3 is made up of 14 amino acids. Germline CDR1 LGHDT, CDR2 YNNKEL (reference sequence). The ends were cut back, 2 bases at V and 5 bases at J, with 13 bases in the middle. In DNA form, the CDR3 reads TGTGCCAGCAGCCAATATTTAGGGGTTAACGAGCAGTACTTC. This gives the protein CASSQYLGVNEQYF.

The rearrangement joins TRBV24-1 to TRBJ1-3, with 11 bases matching TRBD1. The CDR3 runs to 14 residues. Germline values: CDR1 KGHDR, CDR2 SFDVKD. J gave up 4 bases and V 8 bases, and 3 bases lay outside the gene matches. Written as DNA, the CDR3 is TGTGCCACCACAGGACAGGGGGCAGGAAACACCATATATTTT. It specifies CATTGQGAGNTIYF.

The V call is TRBV2, the J call TRBJ2-1; 13 nucleotides line up with TRBD2. CDR3 length equals 16 residues. V lost 2 bases, J lost 7 bases, and 5 bases stayed unmatched. Germline V gene sequence: CDR1 SNHLY, CDR2 FYNNEI. The CDR3 is CASSERLAGGWNEQFF. CDR3 DNA sequence: TGTGCCAGCAGTGAACGACTAGCGGGGGGATGGAATGAGCAGTTCTTC.

The V call is TRBV19, the J call TRBJ1-1, with D perhaps matching TRBD1 (5 bases). V was pared by 5 bases and J by 5 bases, with 12 bases between. This CDR3 comprises 13 residues. Per germline, CDR1 LNHDA and CDR2 SQIVND (reference sequence). The DNA for the CDR3 is TGTGCCAGTAGTTTTCAGGGATGGACTGAAGCTTTCTTT. Protein product: CASSFQGWTEAFF.

CDR3 sequence: CASRPQDSFQAFF. In nucleotides, the CDR3 is TGTGCCAGCAGACCCCAGGACAGCTTCCAAGCTTTCTTT. This rearrangement joins TRBV2 to TRBJ1-1, with TRBD1 as a possible D gene (6 bases). The CDR3 spans 13 residues. V shed 6 bases and J shed 9 bases, with 17 bases lying between them. Germline V lookup: CDR1 SNHLY, CDR2 FYNNEI.

Here the CDR3 reads CAITTGEGTEAFF. The CDR3 bases are TGTGCCATCACGACAGGGGAGGGCACTGAAGCTTTCTTT. The chain links TRBV10-3 to TRBJ1-1; the match to TRBD1 covers 8 bases. The CDR3 spans 13 residues. V was clipped by 7 bases and J by 4 bases; unmatched bases: 5. The germline CDR1 and CDR2 sequences are ENHRY and SYGVKD.

V and J are TRBV15 and TRBJ2-5; no clear D. Germline CDR1 reads LNHNV; CDR2 reads YYDKDF (reference sequence). The CDR3 length is 12 residues. V was clipped by 1 base and J by 5 bases, with 5 bases between them. The CDR3 protein is CATSRVDETQYF. CDR3 in DNA: TGTGCCACCAGCAGAGTAGATGAGACCCAGTACTTC.

This clone was recorded only once. The chain carries TRBV19 and TRBJ2-5; 8 bases map to TRBD2. Per germline, CDR1 LNHDA and CDR2 SQIVND (reference sequence). The CDR3 is 13 residues long. Trimming took 10 bases from V and 5 from J; bases not matched to a gene: 9. CDR3 protein: CATQGLVGETQYF. Here the CDR3 DNA reads TGTGCCACCCAGGGACTAGTGGGTGAGACCCAGTACTTC.